This TCR beta chain was identified during a study of blood T cell repertoires in COVID-19. Study-wide context: The United States, Italy and Spain supplied acute and convalescent COVID-19 samples. PBMCs, B-cell-depleted T cells, or T cells were the source of the cDNA or gDNA that made up the material.

CDR3 length: 15 residues. V dropped 4 bases and J dropped 2 bases, with 15 bases sitting between them. Germline V gene lookup returns CDR1 MGHRA and CDR2 YSYEKL. This clone has a single count. The authors' processing: Researchers report that nucleated cell counts were estimated from reference gene primer amplification. This table comes from immunoSEQ multiplex PCR, and its TCRdb copy is limited to in-frame clones, with some not included. The D gene and trimming were derived from the DNA, and the V and J assignments and clone size from that table. The sample holds approximately 220,000 clones; 80% to 90% are singletons and the top ten take roughly 4.2%.

Source material: peripheral blood. The TCR originated in a man aged 50 to 60 with acute or convalescent COVID-19. The rearrangement uses TRBV4-1 and TRBJ2-7; D is possibly TRBD1 (6 bases). The CDR3 loop is CASSRDTGTPYEQYF. CDR3 nucleotides: TGCGCCAGCAGCCGCGATACCGGGACACCCTACGAGCAGTACTTC.